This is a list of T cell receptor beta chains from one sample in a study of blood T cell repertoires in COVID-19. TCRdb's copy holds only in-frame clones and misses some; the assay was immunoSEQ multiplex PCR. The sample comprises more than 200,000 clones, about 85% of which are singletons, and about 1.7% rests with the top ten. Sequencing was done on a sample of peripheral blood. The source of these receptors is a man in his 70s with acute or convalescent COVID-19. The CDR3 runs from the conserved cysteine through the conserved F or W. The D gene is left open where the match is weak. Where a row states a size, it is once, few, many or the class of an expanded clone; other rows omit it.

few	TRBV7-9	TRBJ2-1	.	TGTGCCAGCAGCCTAGGGGGCTTCAGCGGGAGAAAGAATGAGCAGTTCTTC	CASSLGGFSGRKNEQFF
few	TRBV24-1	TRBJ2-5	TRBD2	TGTGCCACCAGTGACCCGTCCTCTAGCGGCCCTCGTACCCAGTACTTC	CATSDPSSSGPRTQYF
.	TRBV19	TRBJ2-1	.	TGTGCCAGTAGTATAGATAAGGACGGGAGTGAGCAGTTCTTC	CASSIDKDGSEQFF
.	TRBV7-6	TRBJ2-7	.	TGTGCCAGCAGCCTCCGAAAAGACAGCTCCTACGAGCAGTACTTC	CASSLRKDSSYEQYF
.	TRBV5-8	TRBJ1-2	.	TGTGCCAGCAGCTTGGGCGGATTTAACTATGGCTACACCTTC	CASSLGGFNYGYTF
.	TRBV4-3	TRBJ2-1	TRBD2	TGCGCCAGCAGCCAAATAGCGGGAGGCCCGAACAATGAGCAGTTCTTC	CASSQIAGGPNNEQFF
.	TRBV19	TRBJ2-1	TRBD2	TGTGCCAGTAGAAAGGGGACTAGCGGGATTGATGAGCAGTTCTTC	CASRKGTSGIDEQFF
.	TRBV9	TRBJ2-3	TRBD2	TGTGCCAGCAGCGTAGGTCCTAGCGGATTCACAGATACGCAGTATTTT	CASSVGPSGFTDTQYF
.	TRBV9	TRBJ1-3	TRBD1	TGTGCCAGCAGCGTAGGAGGGACAGCTTCGCGCGGAAACACCATATATTTT	CASSVGGTASRGNTIYF
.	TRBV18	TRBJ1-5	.	TGTGCCAGCTCACCAAACATGGGCGATAGCAATCAGCCCCAGCATTTT	CASSPNMGDSNQPQHF
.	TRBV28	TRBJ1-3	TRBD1	TGTGCCAGCAGTTCCCCCGGGACAGACTCTGGAAACACCATATATTTT	CASSSPGTDSGNTIYF
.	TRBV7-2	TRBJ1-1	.	TGTGCCAGCAGCTTTGGACAGCTGAACACTGAAGCTTTCTTT	CASSFGQLNTEAFF
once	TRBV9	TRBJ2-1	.	TGTGCCAGCAGCGTAGCGGCGGGATTGGGGAATGAGCAGTTCTTC	CASSVAAGLGNEQFF
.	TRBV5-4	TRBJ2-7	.	TGTGCCAGCAGCTTCACCCAGGGGCGGGAGCAGTACTTC	CASSFTQGREQYF
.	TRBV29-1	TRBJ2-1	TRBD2	TGCAGCGTTGATCCGGGACTAGGGATCAGCGAGCAGTTCTTC	CSVDPGLGISEQFF
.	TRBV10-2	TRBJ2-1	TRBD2	TGCGCCAGCAGCCTCCTAGCGGGAATTGGCAATGAGCAGTTCTTC	CASSLLAGIGNEQFF
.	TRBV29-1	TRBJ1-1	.	TGCAGCGTTGAAGAGACGGGATCCGGTCGGGGCACTGAAGCTTTCTTT	CSVEETGSGRGTEAFF
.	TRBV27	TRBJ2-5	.	TGTGCCAGCAGTCCCTCCTGGGGCCGTCAAGAGACCCAGTACTTC	CASSPSWGRQETQYF
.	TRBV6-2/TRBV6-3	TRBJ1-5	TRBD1	TGTGCCAGCAGCTCCCGGGACAGGGGAGGCGGTCAGCCCCAGCATTTT	CASSSRDRGGGQPQHF
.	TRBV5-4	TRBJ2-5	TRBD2	TGTGCCAGCAGCTTGACAGCGGGAGGGTCGGAGACCCAGTACTTC	CASSLTAGGSETQYF
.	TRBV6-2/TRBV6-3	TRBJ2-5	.	TGTGCCAGCAGTTACTCGATAGGAAGGGGGGGAGAGACCCAGTACTTC	CASSYSIGRGGETQYF
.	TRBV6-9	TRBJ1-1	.	TGTGCCAGCAGTTATAAATGGTCGGGAGGGCAAGCTTTCTTT	CASSYKWSGGQAFF
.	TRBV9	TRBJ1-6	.	TGTGCCAGCAGCGTAGCCCAGGATAATTCACCCCTCCACTTT	CASSVAQDNSPLHF
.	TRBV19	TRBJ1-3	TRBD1	TGTGCCAGTAGTGACTACGGGACAGCCACTGGAAACACCATATATTTT	CASSDYGTATGNTIYF
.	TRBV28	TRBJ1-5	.	TGTGCCAGCAGTTTATTGGTGGGCGTTAGCAATCAGCCCCAGCATTTT	CASSLLVGVSNQPQHF
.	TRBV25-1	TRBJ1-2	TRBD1	TGTGCCAGCAGCCAGGGGGCTTGGGATGGCTACACCTTC	CASSQGAWDGYTF
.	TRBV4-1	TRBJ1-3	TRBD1	TGCGCCAGCAGCCGGGACAGGGATGGAAACACCATATATTTT	CASSRDRDGNTIYF
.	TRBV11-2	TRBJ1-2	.	TGTGCCAGCAGCCCGTTCAAGAGCCATGGCTACACCTTC	CASSPFKSHGYTF
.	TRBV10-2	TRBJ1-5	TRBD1	TGCGCCAGCAGTGAGTCTGGGACAGCTAATCAGCCCCAGCATTTT	CASSESGTANQPQHF
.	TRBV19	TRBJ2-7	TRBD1	TGTGCCAGTAGTACGCAGGGGGCCGGAGGCTACGAGCAGTACTTC	CASSTQGAGGYEQYF
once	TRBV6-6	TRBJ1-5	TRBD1	TGTGCCAGCAGTTCCCTCACAGGGGAAATTCAGCCCCAGCATTTT	CASSSLTGEIQPQHF
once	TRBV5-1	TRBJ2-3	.	TGCGCCAGCAGCTTGGGGTCAGGTAAACCCACAGATACGCAGTATTTT	CASSLGSGKPTDTQYF
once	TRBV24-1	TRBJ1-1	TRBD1	TGTGCCACCAGTGATAGCACCGGGACAGTGGCGTTCTTT	CATSDSTGTVAFF
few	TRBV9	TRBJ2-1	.	TGTGCCAGCAGCGTAGGAATCGGGAGATACGACAATGAGCAGTTCTTC	CASSVGIGRYDNEQFF
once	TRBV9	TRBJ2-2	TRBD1	TGTGCCAGCAGCGTCAGACCTCAGGGGGAGACCGGGGAGCTGTTTTTT	CASSVRPQGETGELFF
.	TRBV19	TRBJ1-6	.	TGTGCCAGTAGTATGGACGGACGGGACTCCTATAATTCACCCCTCCACTTT	CASSMDGRDSYNSPLHF
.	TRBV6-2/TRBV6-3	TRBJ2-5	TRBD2	TGTGCCAGCAGTTCCCGACTAGCGGGAGTTTCGGAGACCCAGTACTTC	CASSSRLAGVSETQYF
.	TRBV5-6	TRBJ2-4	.	TGTGCCAGCAGGGTGAGGGGCGCGGGGAAAAACATTCAGTACTTC	CASRVRGAGKNIQYF
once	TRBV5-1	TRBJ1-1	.	TGCGCCAGCAGCTTGGAGGGGGTGATTGGAGTTGCTGAAGCTTTCTTT	CASSLEGVIGVAEAFF
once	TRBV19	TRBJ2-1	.	TGTGCCAGTAGTATAGTTCCATACAATGAGCAGTTCTTC	CASSIVPYNEQFF
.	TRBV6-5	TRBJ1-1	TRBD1	TGTGCCAGCCGGGGGGACAGGGAGGGGCAAGGAGCTTTCTTT	CASRGDREGQGAFF
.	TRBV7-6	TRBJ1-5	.	TGTGCCAGCAGCCGGACAGGCAATCAGCCCCAGCATTTT	CASSRTGNQPQHF
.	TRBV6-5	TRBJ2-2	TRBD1	TGTGCCAGCAGAATAACAGGGGTGGGGACCGGGGAGCTGTTTTTT	CASRITGVGTGELFF
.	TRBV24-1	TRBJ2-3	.	TGTGCCACCAGTGATCAATCAGATACGCAGTATTTT	CATSDQSDTQYF
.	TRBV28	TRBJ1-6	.	TGTGCCAGCAGTTTGGGGCAGAAGAATTCACCCCTCCACTTT	CASSLGQKNSPLHF
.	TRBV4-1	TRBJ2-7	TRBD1	TGCGCCAGCAGCTCGGACAGGGGACCCTACGAGCAGTACTTC	CASSSDRGPYEQYF
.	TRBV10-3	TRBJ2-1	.	TGTGCCATCAGTGAGTCCGGCTCCTACAATGAGCAGTTCTTC	CAISESGSYNEQFF
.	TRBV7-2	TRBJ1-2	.	TGTGCCAGCAGCTCCTCGGTGGGGGGAGGGGATGGCTACACCTTC	CASSSSVGGGDGYTF
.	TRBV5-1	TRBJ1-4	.	TGCGCCAGCAGCTTGGGGCAGGAGGGGGAAAAACTGTTTTTT	CASSLGQEGEKLFF
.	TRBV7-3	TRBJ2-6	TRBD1	TGTGCCAGCAGCTTACGGACAGGGACTGGGGCCAACGTCCTGACTTTC	CASSLRTGTGANVLTF
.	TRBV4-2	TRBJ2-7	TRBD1	TGTGCCAGCAGCCAGGACAGGGACCAGGCGCAGTACTTC	CASSQDRDQAQYF
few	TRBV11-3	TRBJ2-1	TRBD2	TGTGCCAGCAGCTTAGGGGCCTCTAGCGGCGAGCAGTTCTTC	CASSLGASSGEQFF
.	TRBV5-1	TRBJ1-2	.	TGCGCCAGTTCAGTAGAGGGTACTAACTATGGCTACACCTTC	CASSVEGTNYGYTF
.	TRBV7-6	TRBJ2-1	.	TGTGCCAGCAGCCCTCCGCCGGGGATACAGTTCTTC	CASSPPPGIQFF
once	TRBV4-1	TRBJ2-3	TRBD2	TGCGCCAGCAGCCAATTCGAGACTAGCGGGTTTAGCACAGATACGCAGTATTTT	CASSQFETSGFSTDTQYF
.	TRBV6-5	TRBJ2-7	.	TGTGCCAGCAAAAGGAGCGTGGGTCCCTACGAGCAGTACTTC	CASKRSVGPYEQYF
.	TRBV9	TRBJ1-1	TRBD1	TGTGCCAGCAGCGCATGGGACAGGAGCCCTGAAGCTTTCTTT	CASSAWDRSPEAFF
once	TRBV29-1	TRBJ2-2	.	TGCAGCGTTGAAGATAGGTCTCGGGGAATTAACACCGGGGAGCTGTTTTTT	CSVEDRSRGINTGELFF
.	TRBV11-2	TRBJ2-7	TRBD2	TGTGCCAGCAGCTTAGTTACTAGCGGGCCCACCTACGAGCAGTACTTC	CASSLVTSGPTYEQYF
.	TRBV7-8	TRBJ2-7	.	TGTGCCAGCAGCTCCACTGGACACCGTTCCAGCTCCTACGAGCAGTACTTC	CASSSTGHRSSSYEQYF